Each of the 8 T cell receptor beta chains below was sequenced from the same sample in a study of blood T cell repertoires in COVID-19. The protocol was immunoSEQ multiplex PCR, while the TCRdb copy is restricted to in-frame clones and leaves out a portion. The sample comprises under 200,000 clones, roughly 90% of which are singletons, and about 7% rests with the top ten. Specimen: PBMCs or T cells enriched from blood (not recorded which). These receptors were collected from a woman in her 50s who had recovered from COVID-19.

The J gene is TRBJ2-5, the V gene TRBV7-6; D gene ambiguous. The ends were cut back, 3 bases at V and 5 bases at J, with 10 bases in the middle. CDR1 and CDR2 (germline): SGHVS, FNYEAQ. There are 13 residues in the CDR3. CDR3 sequence (DNA): TGTGCCAGCAGCTTGGGCATCCAGGAGACCCAGTACTTC. Translation gives CASSLGIQETQYF.

The chain combines TRBV6-4 with TRBJ1-1; TRBD1 agrees at 7 bases. The CDR3 length is 14 residues. Germline assignment: CDR1 MRHNA and CDR2 SNTAGT. The V gene end was trimmed by 8 bases and the J gene end by 5 bases; junction bases not matched to a gene: 11. CDR3 bases: TGTGCCAGCCGACTGACAGGGATGGAGACTGAAGCTTTCTTT. It yields the protein CASRLTGMETEAFF.

The rearrangement joins TRBV10-3 to TRBJ1-1; 7 positions agree with TRBD1. J lost 7 bases, V lost 3 bases, and 5 bases had no gene match. This CDR3 contains 13 residues. Germline-derived CDR1 and CDR2 are ENHRY and SYGVKD. CDR3 nucleotides: TGTGCCATCAGTGATTGGGACAGAGATGAAGCTTTCTTT. Protein: CAISDWDRDEAFF.

The chain employs TRBV28 and TRBJ1-2; D is unresolved. The CDR3 has 15 residues. V was shortened by 6 bases and J by 4 bases, with 18 bases between the two germline ends. Germline-derived CDR1 and CDR2 are MDHEN and SYDVKM. CDR3 in DNA: TGTGCCAGCAGCCTATTAACAGCGGGGATCTATGGCTACACCTTC. It yields the protein CASSLLTAGIYGYTF.

This chain uses TRBV19 with TRBJ2-7; 10 bases map to TRBD2. The V segment lost 4 bases and the J segment 1 base; nucleotides outside the gene matches: 4. Germline V gene lookup returns CDR1 LNHDA and CDR2 SQIVND (reference sequence). The CDR3 contains 15 residues. CDR3 amino acids: CASSTSAGGSYEQYF. For the CDR3, the DNA is TGTGCCAGTAGTACCTCAGCGGGAGGGTCCTACGAGCAGTACTTC.

This sequence joins TRBV6-5 and TRBJ1-5; D ambiguous. The CDR3 runs to 14 residues. From germline, CDR1 is MNHEY and CDR2 SVGAGI. V was cut by 7 bases and J by 0 bases, with 10 bases left in between. The CDR3 here is CASNSQYSNQPQHF. The CDR3 DNA follows: TGTGCCAGCAATTCGCAGTATAGCAATCAGCCCCAGCATTTT.

This clone was seen a single time. In DNA form, the CDR3 reads TGTGCCAGCAGAGGACAGGGTGACCAGCCCCAGCATTTT. Protein sequence: CASRGQGDQPQHF. The chain joins TRBV2 to TRBJ1-5; the match to TRBD1 covers 8 bases. The V and J ends lost 6 bases and 7 bases, in that order; junction bases with no gene match: 5. The V gene's germline CDR1 is SNHLY and CDR2 FYNNEI. The CDR3 totals 13 residues.

The V gene is TRBV7-9, the J gene TRBJ2-7; a weak D match, TRBD1 (5 bases). This CDR3 has 14 amino acids. Deletions cut 5 bases from V and 6 bases from J, with 17 bases between. Germline-derived CDR1 and CDR2 are SEHNR and FQNEAQ (reference sequence). As DNA, the CDR3 is TGTGCCAGCAGCCGATTTCAGGGTGTCTCCGAGCAGTACTTC. Translated: CASSRFQGVSEQYF.